A selection of T cell receptor beta chains follows, all from one sample in a study of blood T cell repertoires in COVID-19. Profiling relied on immunoSEQ multiplex PCR, and the TCRdb table lists in-frame clones only, not all of them. The sample consists of about 130,000 clones, 65% to 85% of them appearing once. The sequenced sample was peripheral blood. These receptors all stem from a woman older than 75 with acute or convalescent COVID-19. Both conserved end residues are part of each CDR3. The D gene is left open where the match is weak. Size is omitted from some rows. Given values are once, few, many or a class for expanded clones.

D gene	V gene	J gene	clone size	CDR3 protein	CDR3 DNA
TRBD2	TRBV2	TRBJ2-5	NA	CASRNPGGRAGTQYF	TGTGCCAGCAGGAACCCGGGGGGGAGAGCGGGGACCCAGTACTTC
TRBD1	TRBV27	TRBJ1-6	once	CASSLEGTGNSPLHF	TGTGCCAGCAGTTTAGAGGGGACAGGGAATTCACCCCTCCACTTT
NA	TRBV19	TRBJ1-5	NA	CATKRRENQPQHF	TGTGCCACCAAAAGACGGGAAAATCAGCCCCAGCATTTT
NA	TRBV5-1	TRBJ2-7	NA	CASYPEGARNYEQYF	TGCGCCAGTTACCCGGAGGGGGCGCGGAACTACGAGCAGTACTTC
NA	TRBV6-6	TRBJ1-5	NA	CASSYSEWRPQHF	TGTGCCAGCAGTTACTCGGAGTGGAGGCCCCAGCATTTT
NA	TRBV6-6	TRBJ1-3	NA	CASSYGAVRNTIYF	TGTGCCAGCAGTTACGGGGCCGTTCGAAACACCATATATTTT
TRBD1	TRBV14	TRBJ2-5	few	CASSQIRDRGELETQYF	TGTGCCAGCAGCCAGATCCGGGACAGGGGTGAGCTTGAGACCCAGTACTTC
NA	TRBV4-1	TRBJ1-1	NA	CASSQDYGILGANTEAFF	TGCGCCAGCAGCCAAGATTATGGTATTTTGGGGGCAAACACTGAAGCTTTCTTT
TRBD1	TRBV5-5	TRBJ1-1	NA	CASSSTGLRSEAFF	TGTGCCAGCAGCTCGACAGGGTTGAGGTCTGAAGCTTTCTTT
TRBD1	TRBV7-2	TRBJ2-3	once	CASSKDRRSTDTQYF	TGTGCCAGCAGCAAGGACAGGAGAAGCACAGATACGCAGTATTTT
NA	TRBV2	TRBJ1-5	NA	CASSEVTDTQHF	TGTGCCAGCAGTGAAGTGACCGACACCCAGCATTTT
TRBD1	TRBV4-2	TRBJ1-2	NA	CASSQDWGQTSYGYTF	TGTGCCAGCAGCCAAGATTGGGGACAGACCTCCTATGGCTACACCTTC
NA	TRBV4-3	TRBJ1-1	once	CASSHWGERTAFF	TGCGCCAGCAGCCATTGGGGGGAACGTACGGCTTTCTTT
TRBD1	TRBV5-1	TRBJ2-7	NA	CASRTGEDWEQYF	TGCGCCAGCAGGACAGGGGAAGACTGGGAGCAGTACTTC
TRBD2	TRBV7-2	TRBJ2-7	NA	CASSLTSGVYEQYF	TGTGCCAGCAGCTTGACTAGCGGGGTGTACGAGCAGTACTTC
NA	TRBV4-3	TRBJ2-3	NA	CASSQESRLGIADTQYF	TGCGCCAGCAGCCAAGAGTCTCGGCTAGGAATTGCGGATACGCAGTATTTT
TRBD2	TRBV18	TRBJ2-3	NA	CASRTSGGADTQYF	TGTGCCAGCAGGACTAGCGGGGGGGCCGATACGCAGTATTTT
TRBD1	TRBV18	TRBJ1-5	NA	CASSRTGEAQPQHF	TGTGCCAGCTCGCGAACAGGGGAGGCTCAGCCCCAGCATTTT
NA	TRBV7-9	TRBJ2-3	NA	CASSLFGGLGTDTQYF	TGTGCCAGCAGCCTATTCGGAGGGCTCGGCACAGATACGCAGTATTTT
TRBD1	TRBV5-1	TRBJ2-3	NA	CASSMAETGGKQYF	TGCGCCAGCAGCATGGCCGAGACAGGGGGCAAACAGTATTTT
NA	TRBV5-4	TRBJ1-4	NA	CASSPGQLTHGGKLFF	TGTGCCAGCAGCCCAGGGCAACTTACCCACGGGGGAAAACTGTTTTTT
TRBD1	TRBV5-4	TRBJ1-2	NA	CASSPTGVGGYTF	TGTGCCAGCAGCCCTACAGGGGTCGGTGGCTACACCTTC
NA	TRBV7-8	TRBJ1-1	NA	CASSLVSGYLNTEAFF	TGTGCCAGCAGCTTAGTCTCGGGGTACCTGAACACTGAAGCTTTCTTT
TRBD1	TRBV30	TRBJ1-5	few	CAWSAIDRGLHQPQHF	TGTGCCTGGAGCGCCATTGACAGGGGGCTCCATCAGCCCCAGCATTTT
TRBD2	TRBV7-2	TRBJ2-1	NA	CASSRQAGVHEQFF	TGTGCCAGCAGCCGCCAAGCGGGAGTCCATGAGCAGTTCTTC
NA	TRBV2	TRBJ1-6	NA	CASTGKLGSPLHF	TGTGCCAGCACAGGGAAATTGGGCTCACCCCTCCACTTT
TRBD1	TRBV19	TRBJ1-2	NA	CASSILQGANYGYTF	TGTGCCAGTAGTATCCTACAGGGGGCTAACTATGGCTACACCTTC
NA	TRBV5-8	TRBJ2-7	NA	CASSLRATGEQYF	TGTGCCAGCAGCTTGCGAGCTACGGGGGAGCAGTACTTC
TRBD1	TRBV30	TRBJ1-5	once	CAWGGRGLPHQPQHF	TGTGCCTGGGGGGGCAGGGGGCTCCCCCATCAGCCCCAGCATTTT
NA	TRBV4-2	TRBJ1-1	NA	CASSQWGDTEAFF	TGTGCCAGCAGCCAATGGGGGGACACTGAAGCTTTCTTT
NA	TRBV11-3	TRBJ1-6	NA	CASSLLTPGRNPSSPLHF	TGTGCCAGCAGCTTATTAACCCCTGGCCGCAACCCCAGTTCACCCCTCCACTTT
NA	TRBV5-1	TRBJ2-3	NA	CASSLEAGDTDTQYF	TGCGCCAGCAGCTTGGAAGCAGGGGACACAGATACGCAGTATTTT
NA	TRBV21-1	TRBJ2-1	NA	CASSKDALGLAEPSSYNEQFF	TGTGCCAGCAGCAAAGACGCGTTAGGACTAGCGGAACCGAGCTCCTACAATGAGCAGTTCTTC
TRBD1	TRBV18	TRBJ1-1	NA	CASSESGGVTEAFF	TGTGCCAGCTCCGAGTCAGGGGGCGTGACTGAAGCTTTCTTT
NA	TRBV11-3	TRBJ2-3	NA	CASSLGPRDTQYF	TGTGCCAGCAGCTTAGGCCCACGGGATACGCAGTATTTT
NA	TRBV2	TRBJ2-2	NA	CATSHRDTGELFF	TGTGCCACCTCGCACAGGGACACCGGGGAGCTGTTTTTT
TRBD2	TRBV7-9	TRBJ2-5	NA	CASSFSGRPSETQYF	TGTGCCAGCAGCTTTAGCGGGAGGCCTTCGGAGACCCAGTACTTC
TRBD1	TRBV19	TRBJ1-4	NA	CASNLGTAPNEKLFF	TGTGCCAGTAACCTAGGGACAGCTCCTAATGAAAAACTGTTTTTT
TRBD2	TRBV7-2	TRBJ2-1	NA	CASSLGLAGVGEQFF	TGTGCCAGCAGCTTAGGGCTAGCGGGAGTCGGTGAGCAGTTCTTC
NA	TRBV9	TRBJ2-5	NA	CASSVSSSSQETQYF	TGTGCCAGCAGCGTCTCATCATCTAGCCAAGAGACCCAGTACTTC